Listed here are 8 T cell receptor beta chains from one sample, sequenced in a study of vaccination and CD4 T cells after COVID-19. Using its own MiXCR run on the PCR reads, TCRdb lists one record per CDR3 protein. The sample has about 20,000 distinct CDR3 sequences; 55% to 80% are singletons. Source: CD4+ T cells from blood, taken after SARS-CoV-2 vaccination. Receptors were obtained from a human donor who had recovered from COVID-19.

The gene calls are TRBV3-1 and TRBJ2-7; D unclear. Germline CDR1 is LGHDT and CDR2 is YNNKEL (reference sequence). Trimming took 3 bases from V and 0 from J, leaving 15 bases between them. CDR3 length: 16 amino acids. The CDR3 bases are TGTGCCAGCAGCCAGACCGGGCAGGTCACCTCCTACGAGCAGTACTTC. The encoded protein is CASSQTGQVTSYEQYF.

This clonotype has only a few counts. The J gene is TRBJ1-3, the V gene TRBV6-5, with D unresolved. The CDR3 spans 17 residues. Per the germline V gene, CDR1 is MNHEY and CDR2 is SVGAGI. Trimming cost V 2 bases and J 2 bases, with 16 bases left between them. The CDR3 DNA follows: TGTGCCAGCAGTTACACGGCCAGCCAGATAGCTGGAAACACCATATATTTT. It yields the protein CASSYTASQIAGNTIYF.

This chain joins TRBV20-1 and TRBJ2-7; 9 nucleotides match TRBD2. CDR3 size: 13 residues. CDR1 is DFQATT, CDR2 SNEGSKA, per germline (reference sequence). The V and J ends lost 0 bases and 8 bases, in that order; junction bases with no gene match: 5. CDR3 protein: CSARDHTSGQQYF. DNA for the CDR3: TGCAGTGCTAGAGATCATACTAGCGGGCAGCAGTACTTC.

The chain uses TRBV7-3 and TRBJ2-2, with 13 positions matching TRBD2. This CDR3 comprises 17 residues. The germline CDR1 and CDR2 sequences are SGHTA and FQGTGA. V shed 5 bases, J shed 4 bases, and the junction held 7 bases outside the gene matches. The chain's CDR3 is CASSRTSGGGSTGELFF. The DNA of the CDR3 is TGTGCCAGCAGCCGGACTAGCGGGGGTGGGTCCACCGGGGAGCTGTTTTTT.

The rearrangement joins TRBV24-1 to TRBJ1-1; D is perhaps TRBD1 (5 bases). CDR3 length: 17 residues. Between the trimmed V and J ends, which lost 0 bases and 3 bases, there was a span of 16 bases. Germline-derived CDR1 and CDR2 are KGHDR and SFDVKD. The CDR3 is CATSDLLGRAGYTEAFF. The DNA for the CDR3 is TGTGCCACCAGTGATTTGCTTGGCAGGGCCGGATACACTGAAGCTTTCTTT.

The rearrangement links TRBV7-9 to TRBJ1-1, with D unresolved. V was cut by 5 bases and J by 5 bases, with 12 bases left in between. The CDR3 spans 13 residues. Per germline, CDR1 SEHNR and CDR2 FQNEAQ (reference sequence). As DNA, the CDR3 is TGTGCCAGCAGCCCCAGTGCCGTGACTGAAGCTTTCTTT. This codes for CASSPSAVTEAFF. The full variable domain, its missing parts supplied by reference TRBV7-9 and TRBJ1-1, is DTGVSQNPRHKITKRGQNVTFRCDPISEHNRLYWYRQTLGQGPEFLTYFQNEAQLEKSRLLSDRFSAERPKGSFSTLEIQRTEQGDSAMYLCASSPSAVTEAFFGQGTRLTVV.

This clonotype was picked up one time. The rearrangement joins TRBV19 to TRBJ2-5; D is undetermined. Germline CDR1 reads LNHDA; CDR2 reads SQIVND (reference sequence). Trimming removed 5 bases at V and 11 bases at J, with 21 bases between. CDR3 length: 14 residues. CDR3 in DNA: TGTGCCAGTAGTGTAACCCAGCGATCGGGCCTACAGTACTTC. It specifies CASSVTQRSGLQYF. Together with reference TRBV19 and TRBJ2-5, the CDR3 gives the full variable domain: DGGITQSPKYLFRKEGQNVTLSCEQNLNHDAMYWYRQDPGQGLRLIYYSQIVNDFQKGDIAEGYSVSREKKESFPLTVTSAQKNPTAFYLCASSVTQRSGLQYFGPGTRLLVL.

In this sample, this clonotype turned up a few times. This chain links TRBV19 with TRBJ2-2, with D possibly TRBD2 on 5 matching bases. CDR1 is LNHDA, CDR2 SQIVND, per germline (reference sequence). Trimming shortened V by 5 bases and J by 5 bases, and 12 bases separated the two germline ends. The CDR3 has 14 residues. The CDR3 DNA follows: TGTGCCAGTAGTGTGGCTCAGCGGACCGGGGAGCTGTTTTTT. Translation gives CASSVAQRTGELFF.